This passage covers 20 T cell receptor beta chains from one sample sequenced in a study of OX40 agonist ivuxolimab in advanced cancers. Data came from immunoSEQ multiplex PCR; TCRdb stores just in-frame clones and leaves some out. The data show about 95,000 clones, approximately 85% seen once. The material was CD4+ or CD8+ T cells sorted from blood, obtained in a trial of the OX40 agonist ivuxolimab. These receptors were obtained from an adult with an advanced solid tumor such as melanoma, head and neck, liver or kidney cancer.

The CDR3 DNA sequence: TGTGCCAGCAGAGGGAGACTAGCGGGGTCCTACGAGCAGTACTTC. Translated, it gives CASRGRLAGSYEQYF. The chain couples TRBV28 to TRBJ2-7, with TRBD2 matching 11 bases. CDR3 length: 15 amino acids. Germline lookup yields CDR1 MDHEN and CDR2 SYDVKM. The V gene end was trimmed by 6 bases and the J gene end by 1 base; junction bases not matched to a gene: 5.

V usage is TRBV9 and J usage is TRBJ2-2; D remains ambiguous. V lost 1 base and J 6 bases, leaving 10 bases between the germline ends. Per the germline V gene, CDR1 is SGDLS and CDR2 is YYNGEE. The CDR3 sequence is 14 residues long. CDR3 nucleotide sequence: TGTGCCAGCAGCGTAAGTGGCTGGTCCGGGGAGCTGTTTTTT. It is translated as CASSVSGWSGELFF.

This clone appeared a few times. The gene calls are TRBV28 and TRBJ2-4, with 7 bases fitting TRBD1. Trimming took 3 bases from V and 6 from J; bases not matched to a gene: 11. This CDR3 comprises 16 residues. Germline V CDR1 and CDR2: MDHEN, SYDVKM. As DNA, the CDR3 is TGTGCCAGCAGTTTGATTCAGGGGGTGGATGGAAACATTCAGTACTTC. It translates to CASSLIQGVDGNIQYF.

The gene calls are TRBV19 and TRBJ2-1, with TRBD1 matching 12 bases. Losses at the gene ends were 5 bases for V and 7 bases for J; bases not matched to a gene: 9. Germline V lookup: CDR1 LNHDA, CDR2 SQIVND (reference sequence). The CDR3 extends over 16 amino acids. This chain's CDR3 is CASSLMGQGALNEQFF. The CDR3 DNA follows: TGTGCCAGTAGTCTCATGGGACAGGGGGCACTTAATGAGCAGTTCTTC.

The V gene is TRBV13, the J gene TRBJ2-7; 10 bases are a match to TRBD1. J gave up 6 bases and V 5 bases, and 13 bases lay outside the gene matches. The germline V gene encodes CDR1 PRHDT and CDR2 FYEKMQ (reference sequence). CDR3 length: 16 amino acids. The CDR3: CASSHSGQGQSVEQYF. As DNA, the CDR3 is TGTGCCAGCAGCCACTCGGGACAGGGGCAGTCAGTCGAGCAGTACTTC.

This clone showed up many times. This chain uses TRBV7-2 with TRBJ1-5; D gene uncertain. Trimming took off 2 bases at V and 2 bases at J, with 7 bases between the two ends. The CDR3 contains 14 residues. Germline lookup yields CDR1 SGHTA and CDR2 FQGNSA. This CDR3 is CASSLSLGNQPQHF. The CDR3 bases are TGTGCCAGCAGCTTAAGTTTGGGCAATCAGCCCCAGCATTTT. Based on the CDR3 plus reference TRBV7-2 and TRBJ1-5, the full variable domain is GAGVSQSPSNKVTEKGKDVELRCDPISGHTALYWYRQSLGQGLEFLIYFQGNSAPDKSGLPSDRFSAERTGGSVSTLTIQRTQQEDSAVYLCASSLSLGNQPQHFGDGTRLSIL.

The chain employs TRBV5-4 and TRBJ2-3, with TRBD2 matching over 9 bases. The trim removed 2 bases at V and 7 bases at J, leaving 11 bases unmatched. CDR3 length: 16 amino acids. CDR1 and CDR2 from the germline V gene are SGHNT and YYREEE (reference sequence). The CDR3 region has the DNA TGTGCCAGCAGCTTAGGTGTAGATAGCGGGAGTAATACGCAGTATTTT. It codes for CASSLGVDSGSNTQYF.

The rearrangement uses TRBV28 and TRBJ2-4, with D perhaps given as TRBD1 or TRBD2 (5 bases each). The germline gives CDR1 MDHEN, CDR2 SYDVKM. Trimming pared 7 bases from V and 3 bases from J, leaving 10 bases between. CDR3 length equals 13 residues. CDR3 DNA sequence: TGTGCCAGCACGTGGGGGAACAAAAACATTCAGTACTTC. Its translation: CASTWGNKNIQYF.

V is TRBV7-8 and J is TRBJ2-2; perhaps TRBD1 as D (6 bases). The V gene lost 3 bases and the J gene lost 12 bases, with 11 bases spanning the gap. Germline V gene data show CDR1 as SGHVS and CDR2 as FQNEAQ. The CDR3 is 12 amino acids. CDR3 in DNA: TGTGCCAGCAGCTTCTCCCAGGGGAAGCTGTTTTTT. This translates into CASSFSQGKLFF. The whole variable domain, filled in from reference TRBV7-8 and TRBJ2-2, reads GAGVSQSPRYKVAKRGQDVALRCDPISGHVSLFWYQQALGQGPEFLTYFQNEAQLDKSGLPSDRFFAERPEGSVSTLKIQRTQQEDSAVYLCASSFSQGKLFFGEGSRLTVL.

This chain connects TRBV14 to TRBJ2-3, with unresolved D. Germline loops: CDR1 SGHDN, CDR2 FVKESK. V was clipped by 0 bases and J by 4 bases, with 11 bases between them. This CDR3 contains 15 residues. The CDR3 coding sequence is TGTGCCAGCAGCCAAGATCCCGCGACGGCAGATACGCAGTATTTT. This codes for CASSQDPATADTQYF.

The chain joins TRBV4-1 to TRBJ2-3; D unresolved. CDR3 length: 13 amino acids. The germline V gene has CDR1 MGHRA and CDR2 YSYEKL. V was shortened by 5 bases and J by 4 bases, with 10 bases between the two germline ends. CDR3 in DNA: TGCGCCAGCAGCAGGACGGCGGCAGATACGCAGTATTTT. It codes for CASSRTAADTQYF.

The chain couples TRBV9 to TRBJ2-2; D call uncertain. The ends were cut back, 4 bases at V and 7 bases at J, with 8 bases in the middle. Germline lookup yields CDR1 SGDLS and CDR2 YYNGEE. This CDR3 spans 12 amino acids. The CDR3 DNA reads as TGTGCCAGCAGCCTTGGGGTCGGGGAGCTGTTTTTT. This gives the protein CASSLGVGELFF.

This clone is a singleton in its sample. J is TRBJ2-7 and V is TRBV11-2; no firm D call. Per germline, CDR1 SGHAT and CDR2 FQNNGV. The CDR3 runs to 12 residues. V lost 1 base, J lost 4 bases, and 5 bases lay in between. This CDR3 reads CASSLGQYEQYF. In DNA, the CDR3 is TGTGCCAGCAGCTTAGGACAATACGAGCAGTACTTC.

V usage is TRBV4-2 and J usage is TRBJ1-2; possibly TRBD1 for D (6 bases). The V and J ends lost 4 bases and 5 bases respectively, with 11 bases between them. The CDR3 contains 13 residues. The germline CDR1 and CDR2 sequences are LGHNA and YNFKEQ. The CDR3 here is CASSRIDRYGYTF. CDR3 DNA: TGTGCCAGCAGCCGCATCGACAGGTATGGCTACACCTTC.

The V and J genes are TRBV28 and TRBJ2-7, with a tentative D call TRBD2 (5 bases). Trimming left V 5 bases short and J 2 bases short, with 16 bases between. From germline, CDR1 is MDHEN and CDR2 SYDVKM. The CDR3 has 15 amino acids. In DNA, the CDR3 is TGTGCCAGCAGTCCCCCCTTTGAGGGAACCTACGAGCAGTACTTC. Protein product: CASSPPFEGTYEQYF.

The chain combines TRBV5-1 with TRBJ2-1; 10 nucleotides line up with TRBD2. Trimming took 2 bases from V and 7 from J; bases not matched to a gene: 6. The germline V gene has CDR1 SGHRS and CDR2 YFSETQ. This CDR3 is built from 15 residues. CDR3 coding DNA: TGCGCCAGCAGCTTTGGGGCTAGCGGGAGTAATGAGCAGTTCTTC. Protein: CASSFGASGSNEQFF.

The rearrangement links TRBV27 to TRBJ2-7; D is perhaps TRBD1 or TRBD2 (6 bases each). V gave up 3 bases and J gave up 3 bases, with 9 bases separating them. The V gene's germline CDR1 is MNHEY and CDR2 SMNVEV (reference sequence). The CDR3 spans 13 residues. CDR3 protein: CASSLKGGYEQYF. The DNA for the CDR3 is TGTGCCAGCAGTTTGAAGGGGGGCTACGAGCAGTACTTC.

CDR3 in amino acids: CASSLTSGRGHEQFF. The CDR3 DNA reads as TGTGCCAGCAGTCTTACGAGCGGGAGGGGCCATGAGCAGTTCTTC. V gene TRBV28 combines with J gene TRBJ2-1; 10 positions match TRBD2. V was clipped by 5 bases and J by 8 bases; unmatched bases: 9. Germline CDR1 is MDHEN and CDR2 is SYDVKM. The CDR3 totals 15 residues.

The CDR3 nucleotides read TGTGCCAGCAGCCAATGGCCAGCGGGGGCGAACACCGGGGAGCTGTTTTTT. Residues: CASSQWPAGANTGELFF. The V and J genes are TRBV5-5 and TRBJ2-2; 8 bases match TRBD2. The CDR3 spans 17 residues. J lost 0 bases, V lost 4 bases, and 8 bases had no gene match. Germline V gives CDR1 SGHKS, CDR2 YYEKEE (reference sequence). Together with reference TRBV5-5 and TRBJ2-2, the CDR3 gives the full variable domain: DAGVTQSPTHLIKTRGQQVTLRCSPISGHKSVSWYQQVLGQGPQFIFQYYEKEERGRGNFPDRFSARQFPNYSSELNVNALLLGDSALYLCASSQWPAGANTGELFFGEGSRLTVL.

This clone was detected only once. This chain connects TRBV10-3 to TRBJ2-5; D may correspond to TRBD1 or TRBD2 (5 bases each). The J call may be wrong; the DNA end is better matched by TRBJ2-7. Germline values: CDR1 ENHRY, CDR2 SYGVKD. The CDR3 spans 12 residues. CDR3 sequence (DNA): TGTGCCATCAGTGAGTGGGGGTACGAGCAGTACTTC. Its translation: CAISEWGYEQYF.